The clone carrying this T cell receptor beta chain appeared many times. Its antigen is undetermined. This sample was taken from a study of neurological immune-mediated disorders. TCRdb re-called the 5' RACE reads with MiXCR, one entry per CDR3 protein. The top ten clones hold 1% to 1.5% of a sample with about 120,000 distinct CDR3 sequences, more than 2.5% of them seen once. Whole-study findings and limits: The most TCR clonal expansion was seen in HTLV-1-associated myelopathy, whereas the least was seen in multiple sclerosis, below the level in healthy controls.

Sequenced sample: PBMCs. The receptor was derived from a woman aged 25-40 years with multiple sclerosis.

As DNA, the CDR3 is TGTGCCAGCAGCCCTATCAGGGATGAGCAGTACTTC. Amino acid sequence: CASSPIRDEQYF. The rearrangement joins TRBV7-2 to TRBJ2-7, with D possibly TRBD1 on 5 matching bases. The CDR3 length is 12 residues. CDR1 SGHTA and CDR2 FQGNSA come from the germline V gene. Trimming removed 5 bases at V and 7 bases at J, with 12 bases between.